Given below is one T cell receptor beta chain in context. As yet, its antigen is unknown. The same CDR3 also results from other DNA sequences found in this sample. Germline V CDR1 and CDR2: GTSNPN, SVGIG (reference sequence). The CDR3 has 13 residues. V was cut by 2 bases and J by 1 base, with 8 bases left in between. These data originate in a study of shared clonotypes between healthy human individuals. Study details: Sampling drew on donors who were a couple of women and a few men aged 18 to 49.

Profiled with immunoSEQ multiplex PCR; TCRdb holds only in-frame clones, not every one. Of about 2.3 million clones in the sample, 90% to 95% were seen once. Division of CD4+ cells produced a CD45RA+ naive subset and a CD45RA-negative memory subset. Notes on the study in general: Generally, naive subsets (rather than memory subsets) showed larger estimated richness. Non-shared clonotypes were found to have lower generation probabilities than the clonotypes that were shared by all four of the sorted-subset donors.

The rearrangement joins TRBV30 to TRBJ2-5; D possibly corresponds to TRBD1 (6 bases). This TCR was recovered from a man aged 18 to 30 in good health. Some clones in this sample may be carry-over from other donors' samples. Sequenced: naive CD4+ T cells from PBMCs. Subset given: CD45RA+ positively selected. CDR3: CAWSRTVQETQYF. CDR3 nucleotide sequence: TGTGCCTGGAGTAGGACAGTCCAAGAGACCCAGTACTTC.